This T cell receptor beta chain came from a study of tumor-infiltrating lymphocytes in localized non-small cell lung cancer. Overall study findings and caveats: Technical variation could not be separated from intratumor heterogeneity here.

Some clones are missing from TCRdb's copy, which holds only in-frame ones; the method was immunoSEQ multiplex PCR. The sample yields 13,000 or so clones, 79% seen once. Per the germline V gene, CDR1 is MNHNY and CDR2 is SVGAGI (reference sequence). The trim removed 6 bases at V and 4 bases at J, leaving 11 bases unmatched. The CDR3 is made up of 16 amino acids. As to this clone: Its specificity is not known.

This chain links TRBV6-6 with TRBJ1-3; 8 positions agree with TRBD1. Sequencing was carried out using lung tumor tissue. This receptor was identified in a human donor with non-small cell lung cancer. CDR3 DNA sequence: TGTGCCAGCAGGACGGGAAGCCAGGGGGCCGGAAACACCATATATTTT. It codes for CASRTGSQGAGNTIYF.